This T cell receptor (beta chain) was retrieved from a study of low-dose radiotherapy and immunotherapy resistance in tumors. Background on the study: Patients were given intravenous nivolumab 240 mg every two weeks plus ipilimumab 1 mg/kg every six weeks. TRAV- and TRBV-specific primers primed first-strand cDNA, covering alpha and beta chains. At a dose of 200 mg/m2, intravenous cyclophosphamide was given every two weeks, one day before radiation and immunotherapy.

The authors ran 15 to 20 PCR cycles to amplify TCRs with a constant-region primer and V-primer adapter. TCRdb independently ran MiXCR on the reads; one entry per CDR3 protein. The sample holds roughly 50,000 distinct CDR3 sequences; around a third are singletons and the top ten take less than 9.5%. Described time point: after trial treatment. Treatment defined: LDRT plus nivolumab, ipilimumab, low-dose cyclophosphamide and aspirin (RACIN trial). This clonotype showed up many times. The length of the CDR3 is 14 residues. With V trimmed by 5 bases and J by 0 bases, 6 bases remained unmatched. CDR1 is DFQATT, CDR2 SNEGSKA, per germline (reference sequence).

The sequencing here drew on PBMCs, taken after low-dose radiotherapy plus immunotherapy. The TCR comes from a male donor with rectosigmoid adenocarcinoma. The chain is built from TRBV20-1 and TRBJ1-2, with 7 bases matching TRBD1. CDR3 residues: CSAQGDSSNYGYTF. CDR3 sequence (DNA): TGCAGTGCTCAAGGGGACAGCTCTAACTATGGCTACACCTTC.